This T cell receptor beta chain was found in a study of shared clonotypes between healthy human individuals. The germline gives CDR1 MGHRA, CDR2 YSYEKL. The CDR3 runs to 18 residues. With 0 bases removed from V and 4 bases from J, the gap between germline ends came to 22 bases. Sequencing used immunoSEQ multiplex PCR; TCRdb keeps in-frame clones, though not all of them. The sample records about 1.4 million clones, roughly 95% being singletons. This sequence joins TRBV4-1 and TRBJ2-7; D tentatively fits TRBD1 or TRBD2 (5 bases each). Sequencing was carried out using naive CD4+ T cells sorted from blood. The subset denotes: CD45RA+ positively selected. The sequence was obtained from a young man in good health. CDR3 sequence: CASSQEKSKSGTIYEQYF. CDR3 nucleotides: TGCGCCAGCAGCCAAGAAAAGTCCAAGTCCGGGACCATTTACGAGCAGTACTTC.